Given below is one TCR beta chain in context. The antigen is not known. These data come from a study of T cell responses to AZD1222 COVID-19 vaccine. The CDR3 extends over 14 amino acids. The ends lost 10 bases at V and 4 bases at J; junction bases unmatched: 8. Germline assignment: CDR1 SGHTA and CDR2 FQGNSA. The data were produced by immunoSEQ multiplex PCR, yet TCRdb's version contains in-frame clones alone and is incomplete. The table lists more than 100,000 clones, about 92% of them singletons. Findings of the study overall: Only a handful of AZD1222 recipients were seropositive at baseline. CD4 TCRs linked to vaccination spanned spike, dominating at 160-218 and 743-854. Repertoires were obtained only post-peak T cell response. Donors were mostly white British, more females; clonal diversity possibly underestimated.

The J gene is TRBJ2-1, the V gene TRBV7-2, with 9 bases identical to TRBD1. Sample: peripheral blood, taken on day 0 of AZD1222 vaccination. The source is an adult in good health. The CDR3 region is CATHPGTGYNEQFF. The CDR3 DNA follows: TGTGCCACCCACCCCGGGACAGGGTACAATGAGCAGTTCTTC.